This T cell receptor beta chain was obtained from a study of CXCR3-negative and CXCR3-positive naive CD8 T cells. Whole-study results and caveats: Comparison of naive CXCR3-negative and CXCR3-positive cells revealed similar TRBV-TRBJ usage, while memory cells differed. When CXCR3-positive naive cells were set against CXCR3-negative naive cells, the former had more hydrophobic TRB CDR3s.

TRB cDNA libraries were made by UMI-labeled 5' RACE. Following a re-call of the 5' RACE reads, TCRdb has one entry per CDR3 protein and lacks DNA. Here the sample table reports 50,000 to 70,000 distinct CDR3 sequences. As to this clonotype: The antigen remains undetermined.

This CDR3 is 13 amino acids long. Germline assignment: CDR1 MNHEY and CDR2 SMNVEV (reference sequence). The gene calls are TRBV27 and TRBJ1-4. The sequencing sample was made of naive CXCR3+ CD8+ T cells from blood. The subset: CD45RO-CCR7+CD27+CD95- naive CD8+ T cells expressing CXCR3 (TNR3+). This sequence originates from a human donor in good health. Some clones in this sample may be carry-over from other donors' samples. The CDR3 sequence: CASSSIPGEKLFF.